These 25 T cell receptor beta chains were sequenced from one sample in a study of blood T cell repertoires in COVID-19. Clones were read by immunoSEQ multiplex PCR, and TCRdb kept only the in-frame ones, dropping some. There are about 230,000 clones in the sample; about 80% occur only once, and less than 8% lies in the top ten. The sample comprised peripheral blood. The receptors were gathered from a woman aged 45-59 years with acute or convalescent COVID-19.

The rearrangement joins TRBV28 to TRBJ2-1, with TRBD2 matching over 11 bases. V shed 5 bases and J 4 bases; nucleotides not matched to a gene: 4. This CDR3 has 15 amino acids. CDR1 is MDHEN and CDR2 is SYDVKM in the germline V gene. Here the CDR3 DNA reads TGTGCCAGCAGTACCGGGACTAGCGGATACAATGAGCAGTTCTTC. Translated, it gives CASSTGTSGYNEQFF.

The chain recombines TRBV28 with TRBJ2-1; possible D gene TRBD1, 5 bases. Germline CDR1 is MDHEN and CDR2 is SYDVKM. V gave up 8 bases and J gave up 8 bases, with 13 bases separating them. The CDR3 loop spans 12 amino acids. This chain's CDR3 is CASGAGLYEQFF. CDR3 sequence (DNA): TGTGCCAGCGGGGCAGGGCTCTATGAGCAGTTCTTC.

Of note for this clone: This sample also contains other DNA sequences that code for the same CDR3. The chain carries TRBV7-2 and TRBJ2-7, with D unresolved. V was clipped by 1 base and J by 3 bases, with 4 bases between them. The CDR3 extends over 12 amino acids. Germline V gene sequence: CDR1 SGHTA, CDR2 FQGNSA. This chain's CDR3 is CASSLDYYEQYF. CDR3 bases: TGTGCCAGCAGCTTAGACTACTACGAGCAGTACTTC.

The chain couples TRBV19 to TRBJ1-5; possibly TRBD1 for D (5 bases). The germline gives CDR1 LNHDA, CDR2 SQIVND (reference sequence). Trimming cost V 5 bases and J 7 bases, with 30 bases left between them. This CDR3 spans 19 amino acids. The CDR3 DNA is TGTGCCAGTAGTTCTAGGGGACGCGGGGACTTTGAATTTGGACAGCCCCAGCATTTT. It translates to CASSSRGRGDFEFGQPQHF.

The rearrangement joins TRBV5-6 to TRBJ1-4, with TRBD1 matching over 7 bases. With 2 bases clipped from V and 3 bases from J, the junction kept 7 bases outside the gene matches. The CDR3 consists of 16 residues. Germline V gene sequence: CDR1 SGHDT, CDR2 YYEEEE. The CDR3: CASSFRGTGSNEKLFF. The CDR3, as DNA: TGTGCCAGCAGCTTCAGGGGGACCGGATCTAATGAAAAACTGTTTTTT. Full variable domain (rest looked up from reference TRBV5-6 and TRBJ1-4): DAGVTQSPTHLIKTRGQQVTLRCSPKSGHDTVSWYQQALGQGPQFIFQYYEEEERQRGNFPDRFSGHQFPNYSSELNVNALLLGDSALYLCASSFRGTGSNEKLFFGSGTQLSVL.

The chain joins TRBV5-1 to TRBJ1-1; the D gene is possibly TRBD1 (5 bases). V lost 5 bases and J 3 bases, leaving 14 bases between the germline ends. This CDR3 contains 14 residues. CDR1 is SGHRS and CDR2 is YFSETQ in the germline V gene. The CDR3 DNA is TGCGCCAGCAGATCCGGGACTCTGGACACTGAAGCTTTCTTT. This codes for CASRSGTLDTEAFF.

This chain links TRBV4-3 with TRBJ1-4; D may be TRBD1 (6 bases). CDR1 and CDR2 (germline): LGHNA, YSLEER. V lost 0 bases, J lost 8 bases, and 13 bases lay in between. This CDR3 is 15 amino acids long. The CDR3 DNA sequence: TGCGCCAGCAGCCAAGATCAGGGGTTTCGGGAAAAACTGTTTTTT. Translation gives CASSQDQGFREKLFF.

DNA for the CDR3: TGTGCCTGGAGAGGGACTCCATACGAGCAGTACTTC. Its translation: CAWRGTPYEQYF. The chain has TRBV30 and TRBJ2-7, with TRBD2 as a possible D gene (6 bases). Per the germline V gene, CDR1 is GTSNPN and CDR2 is SVGIG (reference sequence). This CDR3 spans 12 amino acids. The V gene lost 3 bases and the J gene lost 4 bases, with 10 bases spanning the gap.

This chain joins TRBV24-1 and TRBJ2-5; 9 bases are a match to TRBD1. CDR3 length equals 15 residues. V lost 3 bases to trimming and J lost 2 bases; unmatched junction nucleotides: 3. From germline, CDR1 is KGHDR and CDR2 SFDVKD. CDR3 coding DNA: TGTGCCACCAGTGATGCAGGGACAGGGCAAGAGACCCAGTACTTC. Translated, it gives CATSDAGTGQETQYF.

The chain is built from TRBV10-2 and TRBJ2-7; D is perhaps TRBD2 (5 bases). The germline CDR1 and CDR2 sequences are WSHSY and SAAADI. The ends were cut back, 5 bases at V and 6 bases at J, with 17 bases in the middle. There are 14 residues in the CDR3. The CDR3 bases are TGCGCCAGCAGTCCCACTAACGTTGGAGGCGAGCAGTACTTC. Translating it yields CASSPTNVGGEQYF.

This clone was seen a few times. The V and J genes are TRBV4-1 and TRBJ2-3, with D possibly matching TRBD2 (6 bases). The CDR3 covers 16 residues. V lost 3 bases and J lost 6, with 19 bases in between. From germline, CDR1 is MGHRA and CDR2 YSYEKL. CDR3: CASSHAEGLGGDTQYF. The CDR3 DNA follows: TGCGCCAGCAGCCACGCCGAGGGCCTAGGAGGGGATACGCAGTATTTT.

The genes are TRBV4-1 and TRBJ2-1, with 11 bases identical to TRBD2. The CDR3 consists of 18 residues. Germline V gives CDR1 MGHRA, CDR2 YSYEKL. After removal of 0 bases from V and 7 bases from J, the junction contained 11 bases not matched to a gene. CDR3 DNA sequence: TGCGCCAGCAGCCAAGATAGGCTAGCGGGAGGACTTCGGAATGAGCAGTTCTTC. Protein sequence: CASSQDRLAGGLRNEQFF.

The sample holds a few counts of this clone. The V call is TRBV5-6, the J call TRBJ2-3; 9 nucleotides agree with TRBD1. The CDR3 has 13 residues. The V gene's germline CDR1 is SGHDT and CDR2 YYEEEE. J lost 7 bases, V lost 4 bases, and 4 bases had no gene match. The CDR3 here is CASSPTGGNTQYF. The CDR3, as DNA: TGTGCCAGCAGCCCGACAGGGGGAAATACGCAGTATTTT.

This clone was seen once. The chain employs TRBV7-8 and TRBJ2-2; TRBD1 aligns across 7 bases. The J segment lost 3 bases and the V segment lost 1 base, leaving 8 bases of the junction unmatched. The CDR3 totals 17 residues. CDR1 and CDR2 from the germline V gene are SGHVS and FQNEAQ. The CDR3 nucleotides read TGTGCCAGCAGCTTAGGCAGGGGGAAAGATCACACCGGGGAGCTGTTTTTT. Translating it yields CASSLGRGKDHTGELFF.

This chain uses TRBV7-9 with TRBJ1-2; D is unclear. This CDR3 region has 12 residues. Germline CDR1 is SEHNR and CDR2 is FQNEAQ (reference sequence). Trimming removed 0 bases at V and 6 bases at J, with 5 bases between. CDR3 DNA: TGTGCCAGCAGCTTAGCTCCGGATGGCTACACCTTC. This codes for CASSLAPDGYTF. Full variable domain (missing parts from reference TRBV7-9 and TRBJ1-2): DTGVSQNPRHKITKRGQNVTFRCDPISEHNRLYWYRQTLGQGPEFLTYFQNEAQLEKSRLLSDRFSAERPKGSFSTLEIQRTEQGDSAMYLCASSLAPDGYTFGSGTRLTVV.

The J gene is TRBJ1-2, the V gene TRBV27, with D maybe TRBD1 (5 bases). V lost 0 bases and J lost 4, with 12 bases in between. Germline V gene data show CDR1 as MNHEY and CDR2 as SMNVEV (reference sequence). The CDR3 consists of 15 residues. Here the CDR3 reads CASSLSGRWGYGYTF. The CDR3 region has the DNA TGTGCCAGCAGTTTATCGGGGCGTTGGGGCTATGGCTACACCTTC.

The chain employs TRBV11-2 and TRBJ2-5; 12 nucleotides line up with TRBD2. This CDR3 is built from 16 residues. Germline V lookup: CDR1 SGHAT, CDR2 FQNNGV. The V and J ends lost 1 base and 4 bases, in that order; junction bases with no gene match: 4. This CDR3 reads CASSLVLAGGRETQYF. The DNA for the CDR3 is TGTGCCAGCAGCTTAGTCCTAGCGGGGGGGCGAGAGACCCAGTACTTC.

V gene TRBV19 combines with J gene TRBJ1-4; 9 bases map to TRBD1. V dropped 5 bases and J dropped 8; count of bases not matched to a gene: 6. The CDR3 covers 14 residues. Germline CDR1 reads LNHDA; CDR2 reads SQIVND (reference sequence). DNA of the CDR3: TGTGCCAGTAGTGTACAGGGGGCGCGGGAAAAACTGTTTTTT. Protein: CASSVQGAREKLFF.

V is TRBV21-1 and J is TRBJ2-2; the D call in the table, TRBD1, was not verified against the DNA. TRBV21-1 is a documented pseudogene. The CDR3 loop spans 16 amino acids. For the CDR3, the DNA is TGTGCCAGCAATCCGAAAAGGGACAGTTCAACCGGGGAGCTGTTTTTT. Translating it yields CASNPKRDSSTGELFF.

This chain links TRBV5-4 with TRBJ1-5; D might be TRBD1 (6 bases). CDR3 size: 14 residues. V lost 6 bases and J lost 0, with 10 bases in between. The germline gives CDR1 SGHNT, CDR2 YYREEE (reference sequence). CDR3 DNA sequence: TGTGCCAGCACGCTACAGGGTAGCAATCAGCCCCAGCATTTT. Its protein product is CASTLQGSNQPQHF.

J is TRBJ1-3 and V is TRBV5-5; the D gene is possibly TRBD1 (6 bases). V lost 1 base to trimming and J lost 3 bases, with 8 bases between them. The V gene's germline CDR1 is SGHKS and CDR2 YYEKEE (reference sequence). The CDR3 is 14 amino acids. This CDR3 reads CASSLPGDGNTIYF. CDR3 nucleotide sequence: TGTGCCAGCAGCTTGCCAGGGGATGGAAACACCATATATTTT.

The V gene is TRBV6-1, the J gene TRBJ1-5; the D gene is possibly TRBD1 (6 bases). V dropped 5 bases and J dropped 2 bases, with 13 bases sitting between them. The CDR3 sequence is 15 residues long. Germline CDR1 is MNHNS and CDR2 is SASEGT. The CDR3, as DNA: TGTGCCAGCAGTTGGGGCAGGGGCGGCAATCAGCCCCAGCATTTT. It yields the protein CASSWGRGGNQPQHF.

CDR3 sequence reads: CASSLDSYEQYF. As DNA, the CDR3 is TGTGCCAGCTCGCTCGACAGCTACGAGCAGTACTTC. The gene calls are TRBV18 and TRBJ2-7; possibly TRBD1 for D (5 bases). The germline V gene encodes CDR1 KGHSH and CDR2 LQKENI. CDR3 length equals 12 residues. Trimming left V 6 bases short and J 3 bases short, with 9 bases between.

V gene TRBV27 combines with J gene TRBJ1-5; 9 nucleotides match TRBD1. V lost 0 bases, J lost 7 bases, and 4 bases stayed unmatched. Germline CDR1 reads MNHEY; CDR2 reads SMNVEV (reference sequence). This CDR3 has 15 residues. The CDR3 nucleotides are TGTGCCAGCAGTTTATCGTGGGACAGGGCCCAGCCCCAGCATTTT. Its protein is CASSLSWDRAQPQHF.

V and J are TRBV28 and TRBJ1-5; D gene ambiguous. V was shortened by 7 bases and J by 3 bases, with 13 bases between the two germline ends. Germline V gene data show CDR1 as MDHEN and CDR2 as SYDVKM. This CDR3 region has 14 residues. The CDR3 nucleotides read TGTGCCAGCACTGTGGGAGCCCCCAATCAGCCCCAGCATTTT. Protein product: CASTVGAPNQPQHF.